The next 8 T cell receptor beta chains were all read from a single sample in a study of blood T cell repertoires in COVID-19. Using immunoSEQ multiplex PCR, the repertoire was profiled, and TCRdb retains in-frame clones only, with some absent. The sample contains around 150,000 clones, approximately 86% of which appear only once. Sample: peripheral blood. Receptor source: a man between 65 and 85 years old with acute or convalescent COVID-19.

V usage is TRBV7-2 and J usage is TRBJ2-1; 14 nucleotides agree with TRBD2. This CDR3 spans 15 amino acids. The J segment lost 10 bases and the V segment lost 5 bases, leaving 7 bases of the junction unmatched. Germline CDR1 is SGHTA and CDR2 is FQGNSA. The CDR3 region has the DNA TGTGCCAGCAGCCCGGGACTAGCGGGAGCAGAAGAGCAGTTCTTC. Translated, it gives CASSPGLAGAEEQFF.

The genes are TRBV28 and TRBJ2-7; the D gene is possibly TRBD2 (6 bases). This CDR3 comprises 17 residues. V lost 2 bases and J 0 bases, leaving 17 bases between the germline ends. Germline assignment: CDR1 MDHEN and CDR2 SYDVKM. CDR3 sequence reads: CASSLGGSGWSSYEQYF. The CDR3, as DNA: TGTGCCAGCAGTTTAGGTGGAAGCGGGTGGAGCTCCTACGAGCAGTACTTC. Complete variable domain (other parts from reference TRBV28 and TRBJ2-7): DVKVTQSSRYLVKRTGEKVFLECVQDMDHENMFWYRQDPGLGLRLIYFSYDVKMKEKGDIPEGYSVSREKKERFSLILESASTNQTSMYLCASSLGGSGWSSYEQYFGPGTRLTVT.

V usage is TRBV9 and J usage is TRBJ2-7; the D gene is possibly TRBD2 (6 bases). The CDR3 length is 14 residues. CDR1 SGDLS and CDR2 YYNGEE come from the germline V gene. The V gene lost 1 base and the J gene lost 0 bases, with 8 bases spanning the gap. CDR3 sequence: CASSVSGRSYEQYF. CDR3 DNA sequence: TGTGCCAGCAGCGTAAGCGGGCGCTCCTACGAGCAGTACTTC. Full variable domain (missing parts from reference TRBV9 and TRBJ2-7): DSGVTQTPKHLITATGQRVTLRCSPRSGDLSVYWYQQSLDQGLQFLIQYYNGEERAKGNILERFSAQQFPDLHSELNLSSLELGDSALYFCASSVSGRSYEQYFGPGTRLTVT.

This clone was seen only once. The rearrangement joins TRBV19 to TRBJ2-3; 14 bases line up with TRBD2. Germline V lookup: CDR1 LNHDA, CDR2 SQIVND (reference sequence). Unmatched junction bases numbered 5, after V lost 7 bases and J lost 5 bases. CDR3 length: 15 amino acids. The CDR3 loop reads CASTGLAGGKDTQYF. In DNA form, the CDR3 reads TGTGCCAGTACCGGACTAGCGGGAGGTAAAGATACGCAGTATTTT.

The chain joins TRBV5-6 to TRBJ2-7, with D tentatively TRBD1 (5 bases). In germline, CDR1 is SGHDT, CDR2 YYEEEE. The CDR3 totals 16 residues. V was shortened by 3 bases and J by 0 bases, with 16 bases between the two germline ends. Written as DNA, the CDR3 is TGTGCCAGCAGCTCCGAAGGACACCCAAGCTCCTACGAGCAGTACTTC. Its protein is CASSSEGHPSSYEQYF.

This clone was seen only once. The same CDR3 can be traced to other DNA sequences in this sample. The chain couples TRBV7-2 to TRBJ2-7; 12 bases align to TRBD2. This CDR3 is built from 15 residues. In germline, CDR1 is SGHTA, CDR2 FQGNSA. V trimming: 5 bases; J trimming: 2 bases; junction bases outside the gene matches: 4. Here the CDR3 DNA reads TGTGCCAGCAGCCCTAGGACTAGCGGGACCTACGAGCAGTACTTC. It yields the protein CASSPRTSGTYEQYF.

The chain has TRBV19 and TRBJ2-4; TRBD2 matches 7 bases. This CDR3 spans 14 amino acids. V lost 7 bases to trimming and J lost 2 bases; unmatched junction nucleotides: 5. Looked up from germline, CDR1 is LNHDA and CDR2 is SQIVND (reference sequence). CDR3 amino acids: CASTSGGSKNIQYF. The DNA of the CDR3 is TGTGCCAGTACCTCGGGGGGTTCCAAAAACATTCAGTACTTC.

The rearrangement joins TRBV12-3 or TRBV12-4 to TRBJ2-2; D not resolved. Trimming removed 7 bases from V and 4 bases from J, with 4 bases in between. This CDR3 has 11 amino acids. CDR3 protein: CASTSTGELFF. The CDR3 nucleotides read TGTGCCAGCACATCCACCGGGGAGCTGTTTTTT.